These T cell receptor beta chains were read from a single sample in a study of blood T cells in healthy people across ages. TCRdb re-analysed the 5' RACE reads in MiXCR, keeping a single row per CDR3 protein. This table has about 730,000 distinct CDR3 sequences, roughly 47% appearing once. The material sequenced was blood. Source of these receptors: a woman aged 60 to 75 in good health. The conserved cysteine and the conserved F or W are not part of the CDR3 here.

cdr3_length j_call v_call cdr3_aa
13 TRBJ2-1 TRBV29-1 SVADSGKRDNEQF
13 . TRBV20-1 SARPASGGQETQY
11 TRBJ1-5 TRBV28 ASRQNSNQPQH
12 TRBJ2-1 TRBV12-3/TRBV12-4 ASSLASSYNEQF
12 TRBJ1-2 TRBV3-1 ASSPQAGHYGYT
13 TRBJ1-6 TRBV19 ASSILGVDNSPLP
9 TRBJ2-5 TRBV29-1 SVEKEETQY
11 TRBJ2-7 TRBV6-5 ASSYAGAYEQY
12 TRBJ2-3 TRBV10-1 ASSDQGDTDTQY
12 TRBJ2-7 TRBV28 ASSLSPGQYEQY
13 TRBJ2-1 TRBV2 ASSEEVAGVNEQF
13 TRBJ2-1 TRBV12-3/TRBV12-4 ASSFGGAGYNEQF
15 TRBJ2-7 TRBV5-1 ASGGSQGTDKAYEQY
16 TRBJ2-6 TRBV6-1 ASSPRDRGQGGANVLT
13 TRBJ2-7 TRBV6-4 ASSDSSSGEHEQY
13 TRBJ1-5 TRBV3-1 ASSQDGQGHQPQH
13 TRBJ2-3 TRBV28 ASSDTSGGTDTQY
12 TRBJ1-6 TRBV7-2 ASSHGQGGSPLH
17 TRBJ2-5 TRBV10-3 AISESAGLAGGPSETQY
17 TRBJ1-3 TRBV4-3 ASSQVPPSGTGRGNTIY
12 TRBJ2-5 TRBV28 ASSFLGFQETQY
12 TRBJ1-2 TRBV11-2 ASSLDGGNYGYT
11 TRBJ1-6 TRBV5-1 ASSLRERSPLH
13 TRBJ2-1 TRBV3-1 ASSPIAGGGNEQF
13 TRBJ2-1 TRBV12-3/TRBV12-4 ASSRPVQGAGEQF
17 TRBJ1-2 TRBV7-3 ASSLFRVLGGQGNYGYT
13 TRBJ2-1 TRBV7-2 ASSLVGDRANEQF
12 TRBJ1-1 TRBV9 ASSVVRLGDKAF
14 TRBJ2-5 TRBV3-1 ASSQGGLAGGETQY
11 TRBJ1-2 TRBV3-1 ASSPGSRYGYT
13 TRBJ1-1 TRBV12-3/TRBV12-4 ASSSSGTGDTEAF
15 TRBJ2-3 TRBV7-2 ASSRGLAGGGGNTQY
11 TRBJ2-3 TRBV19 ASSAGPADTQY
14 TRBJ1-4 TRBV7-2 ASSLKGPLTNEKLF
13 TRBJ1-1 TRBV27 ASSSDRLMNTEAF
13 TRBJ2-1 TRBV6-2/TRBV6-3 ASSLLAGLHNEQF
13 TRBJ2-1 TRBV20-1 SATQREVPYNEQF
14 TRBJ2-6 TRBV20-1 SATAARGPGANVLT
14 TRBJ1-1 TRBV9 ASSVGVGLGGTEAF
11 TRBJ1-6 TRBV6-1 ASSEAQNSPLH
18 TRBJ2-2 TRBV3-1 ASSNSFRWDRDPNTGELF
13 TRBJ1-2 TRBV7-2 ASSSSLRGRYGYT
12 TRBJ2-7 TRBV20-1 SASKAPGVGEQY
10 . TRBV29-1 SVEGADYEQY